This entry features one T cell receptor beta chain sequence. The data belong to a study of blood T cell repertoires in COVID-19. Study overall: The cDNA or gDNA used as material had been derived from T cells, B-cell-depleted T cells, or PBMCs.

The CDR3 is made up of 14 amino acids. CDR1 SGHDT and CDR2 YYEEEE come from the germline V gene. V gave up 4 bases and J gave up 7 bases; unmatched junction bases: 8. Study processing details: Amplifying reference gene primers gave estimates of nucleated cell counts. The method was immunoSEQ multiplex PCR; TCRdb's version includes in-frame clones alone and lacks a portion of them. D and trimming come from the DNA, and the V and J calls and clone size come from that table. Of 250,000 to 300,000 clones listed, 80% to 90% are singletons. Sequencing input: peripheral blood. The source of this sequence is a woman between 70 and 85 years old with acute or convalescent COVID-19. The chain couples TRBV5-6 to TRBJ1-2; 9 nucleotides align to TRBD1. Written as DNA, the CDR3 is TGTGCCAGCAGCCAACGGGGACAGGGAGGTGGCTACACCTTC. Translation: CASSQRGQGGGYTF.